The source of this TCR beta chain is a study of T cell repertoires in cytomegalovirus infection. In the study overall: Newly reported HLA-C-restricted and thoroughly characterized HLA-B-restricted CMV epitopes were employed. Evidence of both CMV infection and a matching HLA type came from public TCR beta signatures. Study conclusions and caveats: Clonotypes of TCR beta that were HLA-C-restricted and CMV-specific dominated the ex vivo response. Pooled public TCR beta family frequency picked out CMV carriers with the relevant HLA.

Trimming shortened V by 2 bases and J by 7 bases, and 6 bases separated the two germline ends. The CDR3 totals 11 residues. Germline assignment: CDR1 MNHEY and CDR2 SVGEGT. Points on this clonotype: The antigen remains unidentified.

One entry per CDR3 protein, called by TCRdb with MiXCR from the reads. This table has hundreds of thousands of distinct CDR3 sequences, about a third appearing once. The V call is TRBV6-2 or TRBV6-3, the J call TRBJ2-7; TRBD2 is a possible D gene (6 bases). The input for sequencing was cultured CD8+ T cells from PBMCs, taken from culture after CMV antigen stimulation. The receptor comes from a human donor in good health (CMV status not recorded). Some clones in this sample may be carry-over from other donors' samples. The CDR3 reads CASSYGGEQYV. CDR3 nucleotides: TGTGCCAGCAGTTACGGGGGGGAGCAGTACGTC.